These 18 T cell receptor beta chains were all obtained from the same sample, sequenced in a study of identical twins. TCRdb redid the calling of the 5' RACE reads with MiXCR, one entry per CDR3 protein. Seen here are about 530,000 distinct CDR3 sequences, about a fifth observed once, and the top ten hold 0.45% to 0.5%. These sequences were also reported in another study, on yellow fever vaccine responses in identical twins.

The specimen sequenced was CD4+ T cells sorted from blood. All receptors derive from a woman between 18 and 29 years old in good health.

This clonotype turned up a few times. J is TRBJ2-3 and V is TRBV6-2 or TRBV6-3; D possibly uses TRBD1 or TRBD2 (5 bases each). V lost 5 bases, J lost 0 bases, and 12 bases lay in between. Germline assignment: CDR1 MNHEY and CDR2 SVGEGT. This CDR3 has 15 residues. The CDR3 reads CASSDPGPSTDTQYF. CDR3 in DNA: TGTGCCAGCAGTGACCCGGGACCAAGCACAGATACGCAGTATTTT.

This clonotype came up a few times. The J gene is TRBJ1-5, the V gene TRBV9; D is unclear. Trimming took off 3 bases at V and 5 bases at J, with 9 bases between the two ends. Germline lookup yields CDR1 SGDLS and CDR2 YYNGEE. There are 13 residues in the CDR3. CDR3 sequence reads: CASSGGYDQPQHF. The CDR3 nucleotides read TGTGCCAGCAGCGGAGGGTACGATCAGCCCCAGCATTTT. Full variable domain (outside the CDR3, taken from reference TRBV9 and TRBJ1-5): DSGVTQTPKHLITATGQRVTLRCSPRSGDLSVYWYQQSLDQGLQFLIQYYNGEERAKGNILERFSAQQFPDLHSELNLSSLELGDSALYFCASSGGYDQPQHFGDGTRLSIL.

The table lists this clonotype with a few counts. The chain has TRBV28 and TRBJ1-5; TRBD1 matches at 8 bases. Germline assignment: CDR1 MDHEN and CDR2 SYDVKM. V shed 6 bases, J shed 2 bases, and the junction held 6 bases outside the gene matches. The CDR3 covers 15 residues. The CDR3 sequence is CASRYETGGNQPQHF. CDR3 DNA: TGTGCCAGCAGATATGAGACAGGGGGCAATCAGCCCCAGCATTTT.

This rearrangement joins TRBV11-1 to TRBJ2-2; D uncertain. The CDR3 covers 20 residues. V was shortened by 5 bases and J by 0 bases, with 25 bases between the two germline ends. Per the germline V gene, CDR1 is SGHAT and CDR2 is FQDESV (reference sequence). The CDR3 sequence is CASSHMPTARPDPNTGELFF. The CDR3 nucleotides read TGTGCCAGCAGCCACATGCCCACCGCCCGGCCGGACCCGAACACCGGGGAGCTGTTTTTT.

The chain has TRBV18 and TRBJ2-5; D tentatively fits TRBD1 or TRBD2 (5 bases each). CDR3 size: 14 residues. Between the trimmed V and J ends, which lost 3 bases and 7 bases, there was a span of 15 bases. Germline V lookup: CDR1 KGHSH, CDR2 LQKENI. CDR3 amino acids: CASSPGVGDGTQYF. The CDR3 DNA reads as TGTGCCAGCTCACCCGGAGTTGGGGACGGGACCCAGTACTTC.

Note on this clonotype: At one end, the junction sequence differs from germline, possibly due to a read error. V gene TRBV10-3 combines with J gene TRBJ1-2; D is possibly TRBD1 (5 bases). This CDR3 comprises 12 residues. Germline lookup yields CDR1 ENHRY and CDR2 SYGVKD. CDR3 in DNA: TGTGCCATCAGTGAGCGGGACTACGGCTACACCTTC. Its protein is CAISERDYGYTF.

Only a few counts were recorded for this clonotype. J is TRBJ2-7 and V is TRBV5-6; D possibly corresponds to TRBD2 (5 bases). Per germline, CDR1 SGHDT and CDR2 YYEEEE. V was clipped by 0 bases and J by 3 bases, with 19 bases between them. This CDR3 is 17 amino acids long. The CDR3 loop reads CASSLVGVDTPFYEQYV. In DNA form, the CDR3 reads TGTGCCAGCAGCTTGGTGGGAGTCGATACCCCTTTCTACGAGCAGTACGTC.

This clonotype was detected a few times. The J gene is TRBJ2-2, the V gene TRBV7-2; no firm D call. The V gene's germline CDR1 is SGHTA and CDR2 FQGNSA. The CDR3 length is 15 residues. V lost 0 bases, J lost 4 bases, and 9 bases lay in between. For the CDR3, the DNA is TGTGCCAGCAGCTTAGCGAGGCACAGCACCGGGGAGCTGTTTTTT. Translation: CASSLARHSTGELFF.

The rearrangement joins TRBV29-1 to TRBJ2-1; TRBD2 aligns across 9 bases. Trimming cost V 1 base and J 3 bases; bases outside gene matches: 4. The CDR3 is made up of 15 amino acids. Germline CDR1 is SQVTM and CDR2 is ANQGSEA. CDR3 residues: CSVEGFSGSYNEQFF. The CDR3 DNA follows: TGCAGCGTTGAAGGGTTTAGCGGGAGCTACAATGAGCAGTTCTTC.

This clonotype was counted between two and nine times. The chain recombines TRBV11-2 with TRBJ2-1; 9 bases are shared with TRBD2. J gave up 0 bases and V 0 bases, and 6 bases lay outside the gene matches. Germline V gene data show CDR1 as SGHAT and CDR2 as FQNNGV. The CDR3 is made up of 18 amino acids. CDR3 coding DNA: TGTGCCAGCAGCTTAGATCTCCTAGCGGGAAGCTCCTACAATGAGCAGTTCTTC. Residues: CASSLDLLAGSSYNEQFF.

The CDR3 region is CSARGLAGVHEQFF. CDR3 coding DNA: TGCAGTGCTAGAGGACTAGCGGGAGTCCATGAGCAGTTCTTC. The chain has TRBV20-1 and TRBJ2-1; 12 positions match TRBD2. This CDR3 region has 14 residues. V was pared by 1 base and J by 8 bases, with 3 bases of the junction left unmatched. The germline CDR1 and CDR2 sequences are DFQATT and SNEGSKA (reference sequence).

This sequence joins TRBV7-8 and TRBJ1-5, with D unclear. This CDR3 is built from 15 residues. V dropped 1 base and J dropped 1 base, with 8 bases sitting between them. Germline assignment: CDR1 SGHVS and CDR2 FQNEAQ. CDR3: CASSLGPGSNQPQHF. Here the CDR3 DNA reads TGTGCCAGCAGCTTAGGTCCGGGGAGCAATCAGCCCCAGCATTTT.

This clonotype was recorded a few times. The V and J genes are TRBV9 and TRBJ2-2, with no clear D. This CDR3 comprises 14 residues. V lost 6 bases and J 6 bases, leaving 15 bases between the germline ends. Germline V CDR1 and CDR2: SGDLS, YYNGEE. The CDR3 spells CASTPFRTAGELFF. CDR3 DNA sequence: TGTGCCAGCACCCCTTTTCGAACGGCCGGGGAGCTGTTTTTT. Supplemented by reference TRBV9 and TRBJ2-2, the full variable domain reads DSGVTQTPKHLITATGQRVTLRCSPRSGDLSVYWYQQSLDQGLQFLIQYYNGEERAKGNILERFSAQQFPDLHSELNLSSLELGDSALYFCASTPFRTAGELFFGEGSRLTVL.

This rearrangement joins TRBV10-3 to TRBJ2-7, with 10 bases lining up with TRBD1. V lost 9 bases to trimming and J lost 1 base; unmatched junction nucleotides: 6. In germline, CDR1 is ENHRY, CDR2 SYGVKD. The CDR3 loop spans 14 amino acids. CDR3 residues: CAILGTGDSYEQYF. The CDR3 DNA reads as TGTGCCATACTCGGGACAGGGGATTCCTACGAGCAGTACTTC.

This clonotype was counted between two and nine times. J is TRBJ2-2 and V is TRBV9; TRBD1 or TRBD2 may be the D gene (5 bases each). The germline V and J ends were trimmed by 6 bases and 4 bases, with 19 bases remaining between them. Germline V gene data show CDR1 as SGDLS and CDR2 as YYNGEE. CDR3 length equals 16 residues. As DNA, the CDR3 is TGTGCCAGCAAGACGGGATGGGCAGGGTCCACCGGGGAGCTGTTTTTT. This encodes CASKTGWAGSTGELFF.

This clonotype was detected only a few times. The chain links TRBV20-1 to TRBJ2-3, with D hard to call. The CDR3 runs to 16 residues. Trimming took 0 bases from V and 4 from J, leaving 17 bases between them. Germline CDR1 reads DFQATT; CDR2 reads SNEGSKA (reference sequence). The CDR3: CSARDVPLHPPDTQYF. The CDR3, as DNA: TGCAGTGCTAGAGATGTCCCATTACACCCTCCAGATACGCAGTATTTT.

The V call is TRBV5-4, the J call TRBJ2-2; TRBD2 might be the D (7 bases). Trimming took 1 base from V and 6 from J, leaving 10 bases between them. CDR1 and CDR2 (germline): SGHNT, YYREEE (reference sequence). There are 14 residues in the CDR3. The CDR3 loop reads CASSLWGGAGELFF. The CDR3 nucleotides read TGTGCCAGCAGCTTGTGGGGGGGCGCCGGGGAGCTGTTTTTT.

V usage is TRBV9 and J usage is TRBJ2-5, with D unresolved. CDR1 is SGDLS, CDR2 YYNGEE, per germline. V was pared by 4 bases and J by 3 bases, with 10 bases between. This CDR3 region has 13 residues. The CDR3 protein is CASSSRPEETQYF. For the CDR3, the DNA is TGTGCCAGCAGCTCCCGACCGGAAGAGACCCAGTACTTC.